This TCR beta chain was observed in a study of cytomegalovirus exposure and HLA in healthy donors. Notes on this clone: What it binds is unknown.

Vbeta (60) and Jbeta (13) primers were used in the PCR. Libraries were prepared by immunoSEQ multiplex PCR; TCRdb keeps only in-frame clonotypes and omits some of them. This sample has 140,000 to 150,000 clones, with roughly 90% found just once. Findings and limits, study-wide: Prediction of most subjects' HLA-A and HLA-B alleles by TCR beta sequences was reportedly accurate. Most CMV-associated TCR beta chains were later found to appear HLA-restricted.

The V end was cut by 4 bases, the J end by 5 bases, with 11 bases between. The CDR3 runs 13 residues. Germline V gene sequence: CDR1 MNHNS, CDR2 SASEGT. Donors in the study were healthy people who gave bone marrow. The material sequenced was PBMCs. The V call is TRBV6-1, the J call TRBJ1-2; D is possibly TRBD1 (5 bases). The clonotype was recovered from a woman between 40 and 55 years old in good health and CMV-seronegative. The CDR3 sequence: CASSGGTEYGYTF. DNA of the CDR3: TGTGCCAGCAGTGGCGGGACCGAATATGGCTACACCTTC.